This entry lists 15 T cell receptor beta chains sequenced from one sample in a study of blood T cells in healthy people across ages. A second 7 to 11 cycle PCR used barcoded and J-beta primers. From the 5' RACE reads, TCRdb called clonotypes with MiXCR, one entry per CDR3 protein. Of around 800,000 distinct CDR3 sequences listed, around 50% were seen once; the top ten hold over 15%. The sequenced sample consisted of blood. The receptors shown here come from an older man in good health.

This chain links TRBV21-1 with TRBJ2-1; the listed D gene, TRBD2, was not tested against the DNA. TRBV21-1 is annotated as a pseudogene. The CDR3 contains 17 residues. This CDR3 reads CASSTEATSGRSNEQFF. The CDR3 nucleotides are TGTGCCAGCAGCACAGAGGCAACTAGCGGGAGATCGAATGAGCAGTTCTTC.

The chain uses TRBV28 and TRBJ2-2; D is tentatively TRBD1 or TRBD2 (5 bases each). Germline V gene lookup returns CDR1 MDHEN and CDR2 SYDVKM. This CDR3 has 16 amino acids. Trimming pared 5 bases from V and 6 bases from J, leaving 19 bases between. CDR3 nucleotide sequence: TGTGCCAGCAGTCCCCGGGACCCCGTGTACGCCGGGGAGCTGTTTTTT. This encodes CASSPRDPVYAGELFF.

This clonotype was counted many times. This chain uses TRBV27 with TRBJ1-2; tentative D call: TRBD1 (6 bases). CDR3 length: 14 amino acids. CDR1 and CDR2 (germline): MNHEY, SMNVEV (reference sequence). Trimming removed 5 bases at V and 8 bases at J, with 18 bases between. The CDR3 nucleotides read TGTGCCAGCAGTGCCGGACAGTGGAGGACCGGCTACACCTTC. This codes for CASSAGQWRTGYTF.

This clonotype has only a few counts. This may be a read error: a much more frequent sequence differs by one nucleotide. The V call is TRBV7-2, the J call TRBJ2-7, with TRBD2 identical over 12 bases. The J segment lost 7 bases and the V segment lost 6 bases, leaving 16 bases of the junction unmatched. Per the germline V gene, CDR1 is SGHTA and CDR2 is FQGNSA. The CDR3 loop spans 17 amino acids. The chain's CDR3 is CASSPRRLAGVYNEQYF. CDR3 DNA: TGTGCCAGCAGTCCTCGTCGACTAGCGGGAGTTTACAATGAGCAGTACTTC.

This chain connects TRBV20-1 to TRBJ2-1; 8 bases line up with TRBD2. V dropped 2 bases and J dropped 0; count of bases not matched to a gene: 6. From germline, CDR1 is DFQATT and CDR2 SNEGSKA (reference sequence). This CDR3 is built from 16 residues. This CDR3 reads CSARSSGTSSYNEQFF. In nucleotides, the CDR3 is TGCAGTGCTAGATCCTCCGGGACTAGCTCCTACAATGAGCAGTTCTTC.

In this sample, this clonotype turned up a few times. The V call is TRBV5-1, the J call TRBJ2-3; 10 bases align to TRBD2. V gave up 4 bases and J gave up 2 bases; unmatched junction bases: 4. This CDR3 has 15 amino acids. Germline V gene data show CDR1 as SGHRS and CDR2 as YFSETQ. The CDR3 nucleotides read TGCGCCAGCAGCGGGGGACTAGCGCTCACAGATACGCAGTATTTT. Its protein is CASSGGLALTDTQYF.

This chain links TRBV4-2 with TRBJ2-3; TRBD2 might be the D (5 bases). CDR3 size: 15 residues. V was shortened by 4 bases and J by 4 bases, with 15 bases between the two germline ends. Germline V gives CDR1 LGHNA, CDR2 YNFKEQ. The CDR3 nucleotides read TGTGCCAGCAGCCTACAGAGTGGGGAGTCAGATACGCAGTATTTT. This translates into CASSLQSGESDTQYF.

This clonotype was counted a few times. The chain joins TRBV20-1 to TRBJ2-7, with 8 bases aligning to TRBD1. Per the germline V gene, CDR1 is DFQATT and CDR2 is SNEGSKA (reference sequence). Trimming took 2 bases from V and 3 from J; bases not matched to a gene: 6. CDR3 size: 14 residues. The DNA of the CDR3 is TGCAGTGCTAGACGGCAGGGGGCCGGCTACGAGCAGTACTTC. Its protein product is CSARRQGAGYEQYF.

The J gene is TRBJ1-6, the V gene TRBV7-2, with no clear D. The CDR3 has 12 residues. Germline lookup yields CDR1 SGHTA and CDR2 FQGNSA. With 5 bases removed from V and 10 bases from J, the gap between germline ends came to 9 bases. CDR3: CASSLNGSPLHF. CDR3 nucleotides: TGTGCCAGCAGCCTAAACGGGTCACCCCTCCACTTT. The full variable domain, its missing parts supplied by reference TRBV7-2 and TRBJ1-6, is GAGVSQSPSNKVTEKGKDVELRCDPISGHTALYWYRQSLGQGLEFLIYFQGNSAPDKSGLPSDRFSAERTGGSVSTLTIQRTQQEDSAVYLCASSLNGSPLHFGNGTRLTVT.

This clonotype occurred a few times. The V call is TRBV6-1, the J call TRBJ2-7, with D possibly matching TRBD1 (5 bases). Between the trimmed V and J ends, which lost 6 bases and 0 bases, there was a span of 15 bases. The germline gives CDR1 MNHNS, CDR2 SASEGT. The CDR3 contains 15 residues. The CDR3 is CASRPRQFSSYEQYF. The DNA of the CDR3 is TGTGCCAGCAGGCCCCGACAGTTTAGCTCCTACGAGCAGTACTTC.

This chain connects TRBV4-2 to TRBJ2-7, with D tentatively TRBD1 or TRBD2 (5 bases each). V lost 1 base, J lost 2 bases, and 12 bases lay in between. The CDR3 spans 15 residues. Per germline, CDR1 LGHNA and CDR2 YNFKEQ. CDR3 amino acids: CASSQGTGRTYEQYF. CDR3 DNA: TGTGCCAGCAGCCAAGGGACGGGACGGACCTACGAGCAGTACTTC.

V usage is TRBV9 and J usage is TRBJ1-1, with no clear D. V was clipped by 0 bases and J by 2 bases, with 8 bases between them. The germline V gene has CDR1 SGDLS and CDR2 YYNGEE. The CDR3 loop spans 14 amino acids. CDR3 sequence: CASSVVQTNTEAFF. The CDR3 nucleotides read TGTGCCAGCAGCGTAGTACAGACTAACACTGAAGCTTTCTTT.

This clonotype was seen only once. The chain carries TRBV7-3 and TRBJ2-5; TRBD1 is a possible D gene (5 bases). TRBJ2-1 matches the DNA end more closely, so the J call is doubtful. CDR3 length equals 15 residues. CDR1 and CDR2 from the germline V gene are SGHTA and FQGTGA. CDR3: CASSLGVSGAGEQFF. As DNA, the CDR3 is TGTGCCAGCAGCTTAGGGGTTAGTGGGGCTGGTGAGCAGTTCTTC.

This sequence joins TRBV9 and TRBJ2-5, with D perhaps TRBD2 (5 bases). Trimming cost V 4 bases and J 5 bases, with 18 bases left between them. Germline V gene data show CDR1 as SGDLS and CDR2 as YYNGEE. This CDR3 comprises 15 residues. CDR3 region: CASSPSLARAETQYF. The CDR3 nucleotides are TGTGCCAGCAGCCCCTCCTTAGCGCGAGCGGAGACCCAGTACTTC.

The chain couples TRBV10-2 to TRBJ2-7; D is uncertain. The CDR3 runs to 13 residues. CDR1 WSHSY and CDR2 SAAADI come from the germline V gene. Trimming took 4 bases from V and 0 from J, leaving 7 bases between them. CDR3 in amino acids: CASSGERSYEQYF. The CDR3 DNA follows: TGCGCCAGCAGTGGAGAACGCTCCTACGAGCAGTACTTC.